A selection of T cell receptor beta chains follows, all from one sample in a study of blood T cells in healthy people across ages. Each CDR3 protein is one row after TCRdb ran MiXCR on the 5' RACE reads. The sample holds roughly 1.5 million distinct CDR3 sequences, less than 45% seen once. The sequenced sample consisted of blood. All receptors come from a woman between 18 and 29 years old in good health. The CDR3 runs from the conserved cysteine through the conserved F or W. A D gene is named only where the DNA matches it firmly. Clone size is shown for a subset of rows, as once, few, many or a class of expanded clone.

v_call	j_call	d_call	clone_size	cdr3_nt	cdr3_aa
TRBV7-9	TRBJ1-6	TRBD1	NA	TGTGCCAGCAGCTCCTTGGGTCCAGGGGGCTGGAATTCACCCCTCCACTTT	CASSSLGPGGWNSPLHF
TRBV2	TRBJ2-5	TRBD1	NA	TGTGCCAGCAGAGAGGGACAGGGGTCATCCAATGAGCAGTACTTC	CASREGQGSSNEQYF
TRBV29-1	TRBJ2-4	TRBD1	NA	TGCAGCGGGTCAAGACAGGGCAACATTCAGTACTTC	CSGSRQGNIQYF
TRBV10-3	TRBJ2-5	NA	NA	TGTGCCATCAGTGAGTCAATAGCCGACGTAGAGACCCAGTACTTC	CAISESIADVETQYF
TRBV10-3	TRBJ1-1	TRBD1	once	TGTGCCATCAGTGAGCTTCCAGGAGGGACAGCGGTCGGAACTGAAGCTTTCTTT	CAISELPGGTAVGTEAFF
TRBV7-2	TRBJ2-1	NA	few	TGTGCCAGCAGCTTTGCGAGGACCGGCAGGAATGAGCAGTTCTTC	CASSFARTGRNEQFF
TRBV20-1	TRBJ2-3	NA	NA	TGCAGTGCTAGACTAGGACTTAGCACAGATACGCAGTATTTT	CSARLGLSTDTQYF
TRBV19	TRBJ2-5	NA	NA	TGTGCCAGTAGCAGGGTTTCGGAGACCCAGTACTTC	CASSRVSETQYF
TRBV9	TRBJ2-1	TRBD2	few	TGTGCCAGCAGCGTAGCAATAGCGGGGGCCAATGAGCAGTTCTTC	CASSVAIAGANEQFF
TRBV7-9	TRBJ2-1	TRBD2	NA	TGTGCCAGCAGCTTATCTCGGGGGGGCCCGCTCAATGAGCAGTTCTTC	CASSLSRGGPLNEQFF
TRBV20-1	TRBJ1-2	TRBD1	NA	TGCAGTGCTAGAGGGGACAGGAGGTTCGGCTACACCTTC	CSARGDRRFGYTF
TRBV20-1	TRBJ2-7	NA	few	TGCAGTGCTGATCCCGGCGGGCGAGCCTACGAGCAGTACTTC	CSADPGGRAYEQYF
TRBV27	TRBJ2-7	TRBD1	NA	TGTGCCAGCAGTTGGGACAGGGGTTTCGAGCAGTACTTC	CASSWDRGFEQYF
TRBV4-1	TRBJ1-5	NA	few	TGCGCCAGCAGCCCAAAGGAGGGGGATAGCAATCAGCCCCAGCATTTT	CASSPKEGDSNQPQHF
TRBV7-2	TRBJ1-2	NA	NA	TGTGCCAGCAGCTTAGTGATGGCAGGGTATGGCTACACCTTC	CASSLVMAGYGYTF
TRBV27	TRBJ2-7	NA	NA	TGTGCCAGCAGTTTAATTCCGGTAGGTTACGAGCAGTACTTC	CASSLIPVGYEQYF
TRBV7-9	TRBJ1-1	NA	NA	TGTGCCAGCAGCGTAGACCGGGCTACTGGTGAAGCTTTCTTT	CASSVDRATGEAFF
TRBV29-1	TRBJ1-1	NA	NA	TGCAGCGCCGAGGGGCGGCTTAACACTGAAGCTTTCTTT	CSAEGRLNTEAFF
TRBV12-3/TRBV12-4	TRBJ1-4	TRBD1	NA	TGTGCCAGCAGTTTAGGGGAAACAGGGGTTGAAAAACTGTTTTTT	CASSLGETGVEKLFF
TRBV11-2	TRBJ1-2	NA	few	TGTGCCAGCAGCTTAGCTGGACGGTTCTATGGCTACACCTTC	CASSLAGRFYGYTF
TRBV6-5	TRBJ1-2	NA	few	TGTGCCAGCAGTGGGTACCTACTTCCACCTTTCGGCTACACCTTC	CASSGYLLPPFGYTF
TRBV20-1	TRBJ2-3	TRBD1	many	TGCAGTGCCGCTGACAGGGCCACAGATACGCAGTATTTT	CSAADRATDTQYF
TRBV5-8	TRBJ2-1	TRBD1	NA	TGTGCCAGCAGCTTGGGGACAGGGGCTAATGAGCAGTTCTTC	CASSLGTGANEQFF
TRBV20-1	TRBJ2-1	TRBD2	few	TGCAGTGCTAGAGATCCCTCCCGGCCCGGGACTAGGTCATATGAGCAGTTCTTC	CSARDPSRPGTRSYEQFF
TRBV10-3	TRBJ2-5	NA	NA	TGTGCCATCAGTCGCGGCGACCAAGAGACCCAGTACTTC	CAISRGDQETQYF
TRBV25-1	TRBJ2-7	NA	few	TGTGCCAGCACCTTGGAAGGGGTCTGGAACAATGAGCAGTACTTC	CASTLEGVWNNEQYF
TRBV7-6	TRBJ1-1	NA	once	TGTGCCAGCAGCTTAGAAATTGGACGGGAGAACACTGAAGCTTTCTTT	CASSLEIGRENTEAFF
TRBV4-2	TRBJ2-7	NA	NA	TGTGCCAGCAGCCAAGATCGTGGTAGCGGCGAGCAGTACTTC	CASSQDRGSGEQYF
TRBV20-1	TRBJ2-1	TRBD2	NA	TGCAGTGCTAGAGTATTGGGGGTGGGTAGCGGGCCGTCGGACAATGAGCAGTTCTTC	CSARVLGVGSGPSDNEQFF
TRBV7-8	TRBJ2-1	NA	few	TGTGCCAGCAGCTTTAAAGTCGTCGGAAAGCAGTTCTTC	CASSFKVVGKQFF
TRBV20-1	TRBJ2-3	NA	NA	TGCAGTGCTCCCCCAGCCCCAGCGGACTACACAGATACGCAGTATTTT	CSAPPAPADYTDTQYF
TRBV27	TRBJ2-5	NA	few	TGTGCCAGCAGTTTCTGGCCCACGTACCAAGAGACCCAGTACTTC	CASSFWPTYQETQYF
TRBV5-1	TRBJ2-3	NA	NA	TGCGCCAGCAGTGACGGCAGGGGCAAAGATACGCAGTATTTT	CASSDGRGKDTQYF
TRBV12-3/TRBV12-4	TRBJ2-5	TRBD2	few	TGTGCCAGCAGATACGGGACTAGCGGGCAGGAGACCCAGTACTTC	CASRYGTSGQETQYF
TRBV7-6	TRBJ2-1	NA	NA	TGTGCCAGCAGCTTATTTGTGCGTAAGGGAAGCAATGAGCAGTTCTTC	CASSLFVRKGSNEQFF
TRBV2	TRBJ1-4	TRBD1	NA	TGTGCCAGCAGTAGACAGGGACCGGATGAAAAACTGTTTTTT	CASSRQGPDEKLFF
TRBV6-5	TRBJ1-1	NA	NA	TGTGCCAGCAGTTACGGGGTTAGCGCTGAAGCTTTCTTT	CASSYGVSAEAFF
TRBV6-2/TRBV6-3	TRBJ1-5	NA	NA	TGTGCCAGCAGCTTACGTAAAGGTCCCCAGCATTTT	CASSLRKGPQHF
TRBV6-4	TRBJ2-2	NA	NA	TGTGCCAGCAGTGAGTTCACAGACACCGGGGAGCTGTTTTTT	CASSEFTDTGELFF